This TCR beta chain was recorded in a study of shared clonotypes between healthy human individuals. The study, taken as a whole, reports: The study generally estimated greater richness for naive than memory subsets.

Libraries were prepared by immunoSEQ multiplex PCR; TCRdb keeps only in-frame clonotypes and omits some of them. The sample yields about 680,000 clones, about 74% seen once. This CDR3 is built from 17 residues. V was trimmed by 3 bases and J by 4 bases, leaving 20 bases between them. This clone was seen a few times. Its antigen remains unknown. The TCR was taken from a woman under 40 in good health. The sequenced sample was memory CD4+ T cells sorted from blood. Indicated subset: CD45RA-negative fraction. The chain employs TRBV5-7 and TRBJ1-3; D is ambiguous. TRBV5-7 is an ORF, and what it does is uncertain. The CDR3 reads CASSSRQSLLRGNTIYF. The DNA of the CDR3 is TGTGCCAGCAGCTCGCGGCAGTCCCTTCTCCGGGGAAACACCATATATTTT.